This T cell receptor beta chain was captured in a study of cytomegalovirus exposure and HLA in healthy donors. Assay used: immunoSEQ multiplex PCR; TCRdb lists only in-frame clones, some missing. The sample lists 150,000 to 200,000 clones, less than 85% occurring once. Separation from the roughly 690-subject first cohort characterized the 120-subject validation cohort, to which the donors belonged. CDR1 and CDR2 from the germline V gene are LNHDA and SQIVND (reference sequence). The J segment lost 0 bases and the V segment lost 7 bases, leaving 7 bases of the junction unmatched. The CDR3 is made up of 15 amino acids.

The rearrangement joins TRBV19 to TRBJ2-7, with 9 bases aligning to TRBD2. Sequencing was carried out using PBMCs. This TCR came from a man aged 18 to 29 in good health and CMV-seropositive. The chain's CDR3 is CASTPGSGSSYEQYF. In DNA form, the CDR3 reads TGTGCCAGTACCCCCGGTAGCGGGAGCTCCTACGAGCAGTACTTC.